What follows describes a single TCR beta chain. Its recognized antigen is unknown. No quality values exist for individual bases; no much larger clone is one base distant. This specimen comes from a study of blood T cells in healthy people across ages (dated by TCRdb to the mid-2010s). Study-level background: In model experiments, template switching captured roughly one uniquely barcoded TCR beta cDNA molecule for every two T cells. Four age groups were formed from the donors: young (average 16 years), middle-aged (approximately 40), aged (roughly 59) and long-lived (roughly 81). The study analyzed two additional independent replicas of 1 million unique cDNA reads from the same blood draw for two donors, one aged 18 to 30 and one aged 80 or older. To track age-related changes in TCR beta repertoire diversity, the study relied on deep sequencing normalized with unique cDNA molecular identifiers.

What the study reported, not specific to this receptor: The CMV infection status of donors was not known, potentially confounding age-related changes in expanded clonotypes. Because profiling used bulk unsorted PBMCs, naive and antigen-experienced compartments could not be compared conclusively. Observed TCR beta diversity correlated strongly with the percentage of naive T cells measured by flow cytometry. Total diversity estimates from one million sequenced T cells were considered lower bounds and underestimates. Observed TCR beta diversity per million T cells fell roughly linearly with age, and a significant reduction was already apparent by age around 44. Compared with the aged group, the long-lived group had more naive CD4+ T cells, fewer expanded clones and increased TCR diversity, suggesting age selection.

Receptor libraries were prepared by 5' RACE. The sample was run on an Illumina HiSeq 2500. A second roughly 6 to 11 cycle PCR used a sample-barcoded 5' primer and a J-beta primer mix. Each TCR beta cDNA molecule received a unique molecular identifier from a template-switch 5' adaptor carrying 12 random nucleotides. At least 2.5 million CDR3-containing paired-end reads were obtained from each sample. First-strand cDNA was synthesized from all RNA with the Mint cDNA synthesis kit, primed by a TRBC-specific oligonucleotide. After uracil-DNA glycosylase treatment, a first 18-cycle PCR used universal primers M1SS and BC2_uni_R on all cDNA. Concerning the study's data processing: For normalization, 1 million high-quality reads, each with a distinct molecular identifier, were randomly selected from each sample. Instead of being binned into consensus sequences, reads with shared molecular identifiers were discarded. MiTCR, set to a Q25 quality threshold and the strictest error-elimination algorithm, was used for CDR3 identification, clonotype clustering and error correction. A nonparametric unseen species model with Euler transformation was used to estimate lower-bound total TCR beta diversity. TCRdb passed the public sequencing reads through fastp at Q25 and MiXCR, retaining productive beta sequences. Here each entry gathers all rows of one CDR3 protein and keeps the most common genes and DNA. The V and J calls and clone size are TCRdb's, not the authors'. The table for this sample lists under 1,100,000 distinct CDR3 sequences; less than 25% of them were counted only once. Approximately 0.79% of the sample is held by the ten biggest clonotypes.

The donors were 40 or so Caucasian individuals from Russia, aged roughly 6 to 100 years, who were systemically healthy. Ten milliliters of peripheral blood were drawn from each donor into EDTA-treated Vacutainer tubes. PBMCs were isolated by Ficoll-Paque density-gradient centrifugation, with at least 7 million obtained per sample. Total RNA was extracted from PBMCs with Trizol reagent, with at least 6 micrograms obtained per sample. The percentages of naive CD45RAhigh/CD27high T cells were determined by flow cytometry on a PBMC aliquot from every donor. These data also formed part of another study, on T cells of mothers and their children. The second paper states: The donors were nine systemically healthy Caucasian individuals, made up of three mothers and their six children. cDNA synthesis used all of the extracted RNA, with around 1.4 ug of RNA in each 15 ul reaction. In the second PCR, sample barcodes and 2-4 random nucleotides were introduced via the M1S primer. More than 9 million TCR beta CDR3 reads were obtained from each mother, and about 3 million reads were obtained from each child. Thymic selection shapes the output of TCR recombination in a similar way in related and unrelated pairs, and inherited differences have a minor effect. Normalized repertoire overlap in related mother-child pairs was always slightly higher than in unrelated mother-child pairs, but the difference was never significant. No persistent microchimeric T cell clones were detected, at a sensitivity of approximately 110 clones per million clonotypes. Deep NGS was used in the study to compare the TCR beta repertoires of mothers and children and to look for features that separate related mother-child pairs from unrelated individuals. The mean age was around 42 +/- 4 years for the mothers and about 12 +/- 4 years for the children. After adapter ligation was performed with NEBNext reagents, the libraries were sequenced on an Illumina HiSeq 2000 with 100+100 nt paired-end reads. Mother and child libraries were prepared a month apart and sequenced in separate runs to prevent cross-contamination. Each donor had between about 450,000 and 2,100,000 distinct TCR beta clonotypes identified. Naive TCR beta clonotypes were estimated from low-frequency clonotypes matched to each donor's FACS-determined naive share, without sorting.

This TCR was recovered from a girl aged 2 to 10 in good health. The specimen was blood.

The nucleotide sequence reads TGTGCCATCAGAAGCGGGAGGCTTTTGGATGAGCAGTTCTTC. Protein translation: CAIRSGRLLDEQFF. The rearrangement joined TRBV10-3 to TRBJ2-5; 9 central nucleotides agree with TRBD2. The J call is uncertain, as TRBJ2-1 better fits the DNA end. Including the terminal cysteine and phenylalanine, the CDR3 comprises 14 residues. Left in the record is the CDR3 DNA by itself, 42 bases read in frame from the first base. Via the germline V gene, CDR1 is ENHRY and CDR2 SYGVKD.